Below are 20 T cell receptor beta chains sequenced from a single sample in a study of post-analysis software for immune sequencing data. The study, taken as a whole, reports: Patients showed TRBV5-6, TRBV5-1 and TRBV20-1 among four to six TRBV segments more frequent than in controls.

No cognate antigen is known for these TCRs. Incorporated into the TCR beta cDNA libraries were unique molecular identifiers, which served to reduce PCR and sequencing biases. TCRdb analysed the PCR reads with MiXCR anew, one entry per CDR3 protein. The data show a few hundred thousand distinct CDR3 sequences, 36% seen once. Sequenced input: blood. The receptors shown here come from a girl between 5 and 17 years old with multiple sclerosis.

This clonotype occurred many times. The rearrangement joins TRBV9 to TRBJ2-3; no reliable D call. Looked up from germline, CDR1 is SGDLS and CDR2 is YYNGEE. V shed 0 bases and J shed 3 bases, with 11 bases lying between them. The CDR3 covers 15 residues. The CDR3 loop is CASSVDPTRTDTQYF. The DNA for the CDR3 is TGTGCCAGCAGCGTAGACCCGACGCGAACAGATACGCAGTATTTT.

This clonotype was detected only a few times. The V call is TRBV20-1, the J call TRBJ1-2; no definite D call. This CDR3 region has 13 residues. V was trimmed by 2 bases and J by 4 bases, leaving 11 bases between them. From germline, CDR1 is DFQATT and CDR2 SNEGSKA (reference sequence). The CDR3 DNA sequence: TGCAGTGCTAGATCGTCCGGGATCTATGGCTACACCTTC. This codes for CSARSSGIYGYTF.

CDR3: CAWKMQGGTYEQYF. CDR3 coding DNA: TGTGCCTGGAAAATGCAGGGGGGAACCTACGAGCAGTACTTC. The rearrangement links TRBV30 to TRBJ2-5; D possibly corresponds to TRBD1 (7 bases). Judging by the DNA end, TRBJ2-7 fits better; the J call may be wrong. The CDR3 consists of 14 residues. CDR1 GTSNPN and CDR2 SVGIG come from the germline V gene (reference sequence).

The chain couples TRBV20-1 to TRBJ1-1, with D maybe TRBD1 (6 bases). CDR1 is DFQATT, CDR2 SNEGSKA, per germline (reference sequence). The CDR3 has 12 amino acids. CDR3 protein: CRPGGMNTEAFF. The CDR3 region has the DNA TGCAGGCCGGGGGGCATGAACACTGAAGCTTTCTTT.

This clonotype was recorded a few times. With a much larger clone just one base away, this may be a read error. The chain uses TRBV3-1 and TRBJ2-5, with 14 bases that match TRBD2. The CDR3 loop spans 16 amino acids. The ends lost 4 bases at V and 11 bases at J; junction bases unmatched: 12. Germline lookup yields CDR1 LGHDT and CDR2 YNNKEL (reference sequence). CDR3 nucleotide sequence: TGTGCCAGCAGCCTGGGGACTAGCGGGAGCCAGAATGAGCAGTACTTC. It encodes CASSLGTSGSQNEQYF.

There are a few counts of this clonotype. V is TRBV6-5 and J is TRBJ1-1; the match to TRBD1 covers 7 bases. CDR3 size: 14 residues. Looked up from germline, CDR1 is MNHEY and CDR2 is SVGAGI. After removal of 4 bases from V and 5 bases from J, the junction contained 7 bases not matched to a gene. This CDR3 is CASSSDRVGTEAFF. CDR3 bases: TGTGCCAGCAGTTCCGACAGGGTGGGAACTGAAGCTTTCTTT.

The DNA of the CDR3 is TGCGCCAGCAGCCAACGGGCTAGCGGGATCGGGAACACCGGGGAGCTGTTTTTT. Protein product: CASSQRASGIGNTGELFF. The J gene is TRBJ2-2, the V gene TRBV4-3; 9 bases map to TRBD2. This CDR3 region has 18 residues. Germline V gives CDR1 LGHNA, CDR2 YSLEER. Trimming cost V 2 bases and J 1 base; bases outside gene matches: 8.

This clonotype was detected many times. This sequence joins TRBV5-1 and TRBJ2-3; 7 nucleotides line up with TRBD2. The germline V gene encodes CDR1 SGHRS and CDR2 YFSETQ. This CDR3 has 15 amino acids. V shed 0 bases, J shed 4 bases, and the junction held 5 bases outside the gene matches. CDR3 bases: TGCGCCAGCAGCTTGGTTCTAGCGGAAGCAGATACGCAGTATTTT. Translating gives CASSLVLAEADTQYF.

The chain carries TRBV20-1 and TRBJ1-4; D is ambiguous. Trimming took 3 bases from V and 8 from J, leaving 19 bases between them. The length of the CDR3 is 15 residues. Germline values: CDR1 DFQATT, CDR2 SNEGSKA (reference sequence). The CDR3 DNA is TGCAGTGCTAGGGGTACAACCACCGCAGGAGAAAAACTGTTTTTT. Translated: CSARGTTTAGEKLFF.

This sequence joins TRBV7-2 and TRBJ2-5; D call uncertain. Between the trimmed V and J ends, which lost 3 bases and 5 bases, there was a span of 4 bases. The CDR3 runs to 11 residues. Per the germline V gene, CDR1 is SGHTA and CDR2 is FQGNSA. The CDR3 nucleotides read TGTGCCAGCAGCTTTATTGAGACCCAGTACTTC. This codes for CASSFIETQYF.

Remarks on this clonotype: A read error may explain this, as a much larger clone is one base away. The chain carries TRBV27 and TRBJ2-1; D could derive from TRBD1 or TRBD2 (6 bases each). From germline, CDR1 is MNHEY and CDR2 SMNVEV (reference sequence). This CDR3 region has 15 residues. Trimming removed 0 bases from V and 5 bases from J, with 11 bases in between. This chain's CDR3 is CASSLSARGHNEQFF. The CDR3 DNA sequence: TGTGCCAGCAGTTTATCCGCCCGGGGGCACAATGAGCAGTTCTTC.

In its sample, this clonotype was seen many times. CDR3 residues: CASSLSSDTQYF. CDR3 sequence (DNA): TGCGCCAGCAGCTTGAGCTCAGATACGCAGTATTTT. The chain links TRBV5-1 to TRBJ2-3; D unclear. This CDR3 region has 12 residues. The V and J ends lost 1 base and 4 bases respectively, with 4 bases between them. Germline CDR1 and CDR2: SGHRS and YFSETQ.

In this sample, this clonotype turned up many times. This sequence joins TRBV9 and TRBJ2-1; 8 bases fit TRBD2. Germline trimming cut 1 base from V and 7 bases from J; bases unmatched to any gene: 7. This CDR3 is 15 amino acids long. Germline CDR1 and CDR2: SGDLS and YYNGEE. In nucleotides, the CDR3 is TGTGCCAGCAGCGTAATCGGGAGGGCCGGTAATGAGCAGTTCTTC. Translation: CASSVIGRAGNEQFF.

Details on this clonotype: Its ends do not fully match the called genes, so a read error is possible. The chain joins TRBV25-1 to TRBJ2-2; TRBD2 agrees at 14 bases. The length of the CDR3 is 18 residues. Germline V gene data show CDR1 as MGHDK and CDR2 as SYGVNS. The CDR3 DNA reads TGTGCCAGCAGTGAAACGGGACTAGCGGGGGAGAACACCGGGGAGCTGGTTTTT. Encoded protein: CASSETGLAGENTGELVF.

This CDR3 reads CASSEGTGSTDTQYF. The CDR3 DNA sequence: TGTGCCAGCAGTGAAGGAACAGGGAGTACAGATACGCAGTATTTT. V usage is TRBV6-4 and J usage is TRBJ2-3, with a tentative D call TRBD1 (6 bases). Germline CDR1 MRHNA, CDR2 SNTAGT. V was clipped by 3 bases and J by 3 bases, with 13 bases between them. The CDR3 is 15 amino acids.

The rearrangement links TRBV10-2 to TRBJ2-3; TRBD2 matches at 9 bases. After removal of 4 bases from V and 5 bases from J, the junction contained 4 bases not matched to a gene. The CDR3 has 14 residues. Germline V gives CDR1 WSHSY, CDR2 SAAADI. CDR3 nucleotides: TGCGCCAGCAGTGCGGGCGGGAGGGGAGATACGCAGTATTTT. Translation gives CASSAGGRGDTQYF.

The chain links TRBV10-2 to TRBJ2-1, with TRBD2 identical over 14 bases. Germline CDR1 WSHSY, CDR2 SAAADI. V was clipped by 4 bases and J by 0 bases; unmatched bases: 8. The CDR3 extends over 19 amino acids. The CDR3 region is CASSGPTSGRVSSYNEQFF. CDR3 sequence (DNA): TGCGCCAGCAGTGGGCCGACTAGCGGGAGGGTGAGCTCCTACAATGAGCAGTTCTTC.

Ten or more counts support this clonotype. The CDR3 nucleotides are TGTGCCAGCAGTTACGGAGCCAGGGCTGGCTACACCTTC. This translates into CASSYGARAGYTF. J is TRBJ1-2 and V is TRBV6-5; tentatively, D is TRBD1 (5 bases). Trimming left V 2 bases short and J 7 bases short, with 11 bases between. CDR1 MNHEY and CDR2 SVGAGI come from the germline V gene. This CDR3 is built from 13 residues.

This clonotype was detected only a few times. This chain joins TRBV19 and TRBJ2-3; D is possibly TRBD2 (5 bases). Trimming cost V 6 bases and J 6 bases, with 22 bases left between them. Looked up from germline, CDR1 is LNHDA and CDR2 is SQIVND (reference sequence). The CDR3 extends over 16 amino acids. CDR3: CASSLRLRAVLDTQYF. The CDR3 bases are TGTGCCAGTAGCCTTCGTTTGAGGGCGGTGCTGGATACGCAGTATTTT. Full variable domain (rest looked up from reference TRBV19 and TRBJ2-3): DGGITQSPKYLFRKEGQNVTLSCEQNLNHDAMYWYRQDPGQGLRLIYYSQIVNDFQKGDIAEGYSVSREKKESFPLTVTSAQKNPTAFYLCASSLRLRAVLDTQYFGPGTRLTVL.

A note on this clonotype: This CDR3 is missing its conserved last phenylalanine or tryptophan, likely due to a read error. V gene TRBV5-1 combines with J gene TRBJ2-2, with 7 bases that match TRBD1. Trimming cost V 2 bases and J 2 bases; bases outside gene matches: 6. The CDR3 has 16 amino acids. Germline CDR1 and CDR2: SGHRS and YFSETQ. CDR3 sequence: CASSFRQGGNTGELFV. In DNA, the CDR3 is TGCGCCAGCAGCTTTAGACAGGGCGGCAACACCGGGGAGCTGTTTGTT.